The 29 T cell receptor beta chains given below trace back to one sample, sequenced in a study of blood T cell repertoires in COVID-19. Assay used: immunoSEQ multiplex PCR; TCRdb lists only in-frame clones, some missing. This repertoire shows under 200,000 clones, roughly nine tenths found once; its top ten account for less than 3.5%. The sample was peripheral blood. The origin of the receptors is a man between 65 and 85 years old with acute or convalescent COVID-19.

The chain employs TRBV5-1 and TRBJ2-2; 10 nucleotides align to TRBD1. V was clipped by 3 bases and J by 7 bases; unmatched bases: 9. CDR1 is SGHRS, CDR2 YFSETQ, per germline. The CDR3 loop spans 16 amino acids. This CDR3 is CASSSHRTGGSGELFF. CDR3 in DNA: TGCGCCAGCAGCTCTCATCGGACAGGGGGAAGCGGGGAGCTGTTTTTT.

Only a few counts were recorded for this clone. The rearrangement links TRBV6-5 to TRBJ2-2; D is unresolved. Germline loops: CDR1 MNHEY, CDR2 SVGAGI. The ends were cut back, 7 bases at V and 2 bases at J, with 14 bases in the middle. The CDR3 runs to 15 residues. The CDR3 protein is CASTLNPTNTGELFF. CDR3 bases: TGTGCCAGCACCCTCAACCCGACTAACACCGGGGAGCTGTTTTTT.

There are a few counts of this clone. The gene calls are TRBV7-8 and TRBJ2-3, with D possibly TRBD2 on 6 matching bases. CDR1 is SGHVS, CDR2 FQNEAQ, per germline. The CDR3 extends over 16 amino acids. V was cut by 4 bases and J by 2 bases, with 16 bases left in between. As DNA, the CDR3 is TGTGCCAGCAGCTCAATGGGACTCTATGACACAGATACGCAGTATTTT. It encodes CASSSMGLYDTDTQYF.

V and J are TRBV6-1 and TRBJ1-3; possibly TRBD1 for D (5 bases). The germline gives CDR1 MNHNS, CDR2 SASEGT. The ends were cut back, 2 bases at V and 2 bases at J, with 10 bases in the middle. CDR3 length: 15 residues. Here the CDR3 reads CASSELGGAGNTIYF. The CDR3 DNA reads TGTGCCAGCAGTGAACTTGGGGGGGCTGGAAACACCATATATTTT.

Remarks on this clone: This sample also contains other DNA sequences that code for the same CDR3. J is TRBJ1-4 and V is TRBV5-1; D ambiguous. CDR1 and CDR2 (germline): SGHRS, YFSETQ. Deletions cut 0 bases from V and 0 bases from J, with 3 bases between. This CDR3 comprises 14 residues. CDR3 amino acids: CASSLGATNEKLFF. CDR3 nucleotide sequence: TGCGCCAGCAGCTTGGGCGCAACTAATGAAAAACTGTTTTTT.

The chain couples TRBV10-3 to TRBJ2-3; 7 bases are a match to TRBD2. In germline, CDR1 is ENHRY, CDR2 SYGVKD. V trimming: 2 bases; J trimming: 2 bases; junction bases outside the gene matches: 4. The CDR3 has 15 residues. Here the CDR3 reads CAISEPGLDTDTQYF. The CDR3 DNA sequence: TGTGCCATCAGTGAGCCCGGACTAGACACAGATACGCAGTATTTT.

The CDR3 sequence: CASSHDRGDTQYF. Written as DNA, the CDR3 is TGCGCCAGCAGCCACGACAGGGGTGATACGCAGTATTTT. The rearrangement joins TRBV4-3 to TRBJ2-3, with TRBD1 matching over 8 bases. Germline CDR1 is LGHNA and CDR2 is YSLEER. The length of the CDR3 is 13 residues. V lost 3 bases, J lost 6 bases, and 2 bases stayed unmatched.

This clone was seen a handful of times. The V gene is TRBV6-5, the J gene TRBJ2-7; no clear D gene. The CDR3 sequence is 11 residues long. The germline V gene encodes CDR1 MNHEY and CDR2 SVGAGI. The V end was cut by 7 bases, the J end by 1 base, with 5 bases between. The chain's CDR3 is CASTKSYEQYF. The CDR3 nucleotides are TGTGCCAGCACAAAATCCTACGAGCAGTACTTC.

In its sample, this clone was seen once. This same CDR3 is encoded by further DNA sequences in the sample. The chain combines TRBV11-2 with TRBJ1-1, with a weak D call TRBD1 (5 bases). CDR3 length: 13 amino acids. Germline V gene sequence: CDR1 SGHAT, CDR2 FQNNGV. The V end lost 3 bases, the J end lost 1 base, and 6 bases lay between the germline ends. As DNA, the CDR3 is TGTGCCAGCAGCTTCGGACAGAACACTGAAGCTTTCTTT. Its protein product is CASSFGQNTEAFF.

The V and J genes are TRBV12-3 or TRBV12-4 and TRBJ2-7, with 10 bases fitting TRBD1. This CDR3 contains 12 residues. Losses at the gene ends were 10 bases for V and 6 bases for J; bases not matched to a gene: 6. CDR3 amino acids: CATTTGGGEQYF. CDR3 bases: TGTGCCACCACGACAGGGGGCGGCGAGCAGTACTTC.

V is TRBV9 and J is TRBJ2-2; tentative D call: TRBD2 (8 bases). The germline gives CDR1 SGDLS, CDR2 YYNGEE. The CDR3 length is 15 residues. V lost 3 bases and J 7 bases, leaving 16 bases between the germline ends. In nucleotides, the CDR3 is TGTGCCAGCAGCGAGAGGGGGCGGGAGGTCGGGGAGCTGTTTTTT. This codes for CASSERGREVGELFF.

The gene calls are TRBV7-8 and TRBJ2-3, with a tentative D call TRBD1 (5 bases). V lost 5 bases and J 6 bases, leaving 12 bases between the germline ends. The CDR3 loop spans 13 amino acids. The germline V gene has CDR1 SGHVS and CDR2 FQNEAQ. CDR3 bases: TGTGCCAGCAGCACCCTGGGGCGGGATACGCAGTATTTT. Translation gives CASSTLGRDTQYF.

The V and J genes are TRBV9 and TRBJ2-7; D possibly corresponds to TRBD2 (5 bases). The length of the CDR3 is 14 residues. Germline values: CDR1 SGDLS, CDR2 YYNGEE. Trimming took off 0 bases at V and 5 bases at J, with 12 bases between the two ends. CDR3 region: CASSVDPRGNEQYF. In DNA, the CDR3 is TGTGCCAGCAGCGTAGACCCCCGGGGTAACGAGCAGTACTTC.

Remarks on this clone: At the DNA level, this CDR3 is encoded by other sequences in the same sample as well. This rearrangement joins TRBV7-2 to TRBJ1-2, with D perhaps matching TRBD1 (6 bases). This CDR3 has 13 amino acids. V shed 5 bases and J shed 2 bases, with 9 bases lying between them. The V gene's germline CDR1 is SGHTA and CDR2 FQGNSA. The CDR3 protein is CASSPDRNYGYTF. The CDR3, as DNA: TGTGCCAGCAGCCCGGACAGAAACTATGGCTACACCTTC.

CDR3 region: CASSIGTRNTEAFF. DNA of the CDR3: TGTGCCAGCAGTATCGGGACAAGGAACACTGAAGCTTTCTTT. The chain combines TRBV28 with TRBJ1-1, with a possible D match to TRBD1 (6 bases). Germline values: CDR1 MDHEN, CDR2 SYDVKM. The CDR3 runs 14 residues. V gave up 5 bases and J gave up 1 base, with 11 bases separating them.

V and J are TRBV5-1 and TRBJ2-5; D is unclear. Trimming cost V 4 bases and J 5 bases, with 9 bases left between them. The germline CDR1 and CDR2 sequences are SGHRS and YFSETQ. This CDR3 spans 12 amino acids. The CDR3, as DNA: TGCGCCAGCAGCCGGCCAGGCGAGACCCAGTACTTC. Translation gives CASSRPGETQYF.

This clone was found many times. V and J are TRBV9 and TRBJ2-2, with D maybe TRBD2 (6 bases). This CDR3 has 15 amino acids. Trimming took 4 bases from V and 7 from J, leaving 17 bases between them. Germline V gives CDR1 SGDLS, CDR2 YYNGEE. The chain's CDR3 is CASSRDSRADGELFF. Here the CDR3 DNA reads TGTGCCAGCAGCCGGGACTCGAGGGCTGACGGGGAGCTGTTTTTT.

The V gene is TRBV2, the J gene TRBJ2-7, with 11 bases lining up with TRBD2. V gave up 6 bases and J gave up 2 bases; unmatched junction bases: 3. The CDR3 is 14 amino acids. Germline V gene lookup returns CDR1 SNHLY and CDR2 FYNNEI. This CDR3 reads CASRGTSGTYEQYF. CDR3 sequence (DNA): TGTGCCAGCAGAGGGACTAGCGGAACCTACGAGCAGTACTTC.

The V and J genes are TRBV29-1 and TRBJ2-3, with D perhaps matching TRBD2 (5 bases). V was clipped by 7 bases and J by 5 bases, with 22 bases between them. The CDR3 runs to 15 residues. CDR1 SQVTM and CDR2 ANQGSEA come from the germline V gene. The CDR3 sequence: CSAKSAPGSGDTQYF. The CDR3 nucleotides read TGCAGCGCTAAGTCCGCCCCGGGGTCAGGAGATACGCAGTATTTT.

The genes are TRBV7-2 and TRBJ1-4; possibly TRBD1 for D (6 bases). This CDR3 contains 14 residues. V was pared by 6 bases and J by 2 bases, with 10 bases between. Germline values: CDR1 SGHTA, CDR2 FQGNSA. Here the CDR3 reads CASSYRATNEKLFF. DNA of the CDR3: TGTGCCAGCAGTTACAGGGCCACTAATGAAAAACTGTTTTTT.

A single count supports this clone. The chain recombines TRBV20-1 with TRBJ1-6, with D perhaps TRBD1 (6 bases). The CDR3 length is 18 residues. CDR1 and CDR2 (germline): DFQATT, SNEGSKA (reference sequence). Trimming shortened V by 3 bases and J by 0 bases, and 18 bases separated the two germline ends. CDR3 region: CSASLGAATSSYNSPLHF. In DNA, the CDR3 is TGCAGTGCTAGTTTGGGGGCCGCAACGAGCTCCTATAATTCACCCCTCCACTTT.

The chain links TRBV2 to TRBJ1-4, with a possible D match to TRBD1 (6 bases). The length of the CDR3 is 15 residues. Trimming removed 8 bases at V and 4 bases at J, with 17 bases between. Per germline, CDR1 SNHLY and CDR2 FYNNEI. CDR3 in amino acids: CASRLWTEINEKLFF. For the CDR3, the DNA is TGTGCCAGCCGTCTTTGGACAGAGATTAATGAAAAACTGTTTTTT.

V usage is TRBV4-2 and J usage is TRBJ2-7; 7 positions agree with TRBD1. The CDR3 sequence is 14 residues long. J was trimmed by 2 bases and V by 2 bases; bases with no gene match: 3. Germline values: CDR1 LGHNA, CDR2 YNFKEQ. CDR3 loop: CASSQPGQTYEQYF. The CDR3 nucleotides read TGTGCCAGCAGCCAACCGGGACAGACCTACGAGCAGTACTTC.

This clone was counted only a few times. This chain connects TRBV30 to TRBJ1-6; D gene unclear. The CDR3 covers 13 residues. The V end was cut by 0 bases, the J end by 5 bases, with 5 bases between. Germline V gene sequence: CDR1 GTSNPN, CDR2 SVGIG (reference sequence). CDR3 residues: CAWSVLNNSPLHF. CDR3 bases: TGTGCCTGGAGTGTGCTAAATAATTCACCCCTCCACTTT.

This chain joins TRBV2 and TRBJ2-1; D is perhaps TRBD2 (6 bases). Germline CDR1 SNHLY, CDR2 FYNNEI. The CDR3 runs to 18 residues. The V gene lost 4 bases and the J gene lost 0 bases, with 19 bases spanning the gap. Here the CDR3 DNA reads TGTGCCAGCAGTGGCCCCTGGGCGGGGACGAGCTCCTACAATGAGCAGTTCTTC. Protein sequence: CASSGPWAGTSSYNEQFF.

This clone showed up just once. The chain uses TRBV29-1 and TRBJ1-4; TRBD1 is a possible D gene (5 bases). Between the trimmed V and J ends, which lost 8 bases and 4 bases, there was a span of 14 bases. The CDR3 contains 13 residues. Looked up from germline, CDR1 is SQVTM and CDR2 is ANQGSEA. CDR3 amino acids: CSIDSGFNEKLFF. The CDR3 coding sequence is TGCAGCATAGACAGTGGCTTTAATGAAAAACTGTTTTTT.

V is TRBV28 and J is TRBJ1-4; TRBD1 agrees at 7 bases. V shed 5 bases, J shed 6 bases, and the junction held 12 bases outside the gene matches. CDR1 and CDR2 from the germline V gene are MDHEN and SYDVKM. This CDR3 spans 16 amino acids. The CDR3 is CASSPRTGAKDEKLFF. The CDR3 nucleotides read TGTGCCAGCAGTCCCCGGACAGGTGCAAAGGATGAAAAACTGTTTTTT.

Only a few counts were recorded for this clone. J is TRBJ1-1 and V is TRBV27; D is possibly TRBD1 (5 bases). The V end lost 5 bases, the J end lost 6 bases, and 13 bases lay between the germline ends. Germline assignment: CDR1 MNHEY and CDR2 SMNVEV (reference sequence). This CDR3 is built from 13 residues. In DNA, the CDR3 is TGTGCCAGCAGTCCTGGACATAGCCCTGAAGCTTTCTTT. The encoded protein is CASSPGHSPEAFF.

This clone appeared a single time. The chain joins TRBV10-1 to TRBJ2-2, with D perhaps matching TRBD1 (5 bases). Germline V gene lookup returns CDR1 WNHNN and CDR2 SYGVQD (reference sequence). Trimming stripped 0 bases from V and 7 bases from J, with 12 bases between. This CDR3 has 15 residues. The CDR3 protein is CASSESTAWFGELFF. The DNA of the CDR3 is TGCGCCAGCAGTGAGTCGACAGCCTGGTTCGGGGAGCTGTTTTTT.